The T cell receptor (beta chain) under discussion was sequenced for a study of blood T cell repertoires in COVID-19. Germline V lookup: CDR1 ENHRY, CDR2 SYGVKD. The CDR3 runs to 12 residues. The trim removed 3 bases at V and 10 bases at J, leaving 4 bases unmatched. TCRdb keeps only in-frame clones here, not all; method: immunoSEQ multiplex PCR. The sample holds approximately 300,000 clones; roughly 90% are singletons and the top ten take 6.4%. The V gene is TRBV10-3, the J gene TRBJ1-1; 8 nucleotides match TRBD1. The clonotype was recovered from a man younger than 35 who had recovered from COVID-19. The specimen was peripheral blood. The chain's CDR3 is CAISESGQVAFF. CDR3 DNA sequence: TGTGCCATCAGTGAATCGGGACAGGTAGCTTTCTTT.